This T cell receptor beta chain emerged from a study of T cell changes during pregnancy in multiple sclerosis. CDR3 length equals 19 residues. Germline trimming cut 4 bases from V and 0 bases from J; bases unmatched to any gene: 10. The germline V gene has CDR1 KGHSH and CDR2 LQKENI. TCRdb keeps only in-frame clones here, not all; method: immunoSEQ multiplex PCR. The sample records roughly 45,000 clones, roughly 90% being singletons. The source is a female donor in good health, enrolled as a control in a pregnancy study. The V gene is TRBV18, the J gene TRBJ2-1, with 12 nucleotides matching TRBD2. The sample here was peripheral blood, taken in the second trimester of pregnancy. CDR3 nucleotide sequence: TGTGCCAGCTCACTAAGACTAGCGGGAGATTCCAGCTCCTACAATGAGCAGTTCTTC. This translates into CASSLRLAGDSSSYNEQFF.